This is a list of T cell receptor beta chains from one sample in a study of control samples from healthy donors and cancer patients. The protocol was immunoSEQ multiplex PCR, while the TCRdb copy is restricted to in-frame clones and leaves out a portion. Of 130,000 or so clones in the sample, approximately 94% were seen once. Input material: blood. The receptors derive from a middle-aged man in good health. Both conserved end residues are part of each CDR3. A D gene is named only where the DNA matches it firmly. Size tells how often a clone was seen (once, few, many) or the class of an expanded clone, and some rows leave it out.

V,size,J,D,CDR3,DNA
TRBV9,NA,TRBJ2-3,NA,CASTYTDTQYF,TGTGCCAGCACCTACACAGATACGCAGTATTTT
TRBV7-8,NA,TRBJ1-1,NA,CASSSFETEAFF,TGTGCCAGCAGCTCTTTTGAGACCGAAGCTTTCTTT
TRBV6-6,NA,TRBJ1-1,TRBD1,CASSSLQGVRTEAFF,TGTGCCAGCAGTTCCTTACAGGGGGTCCGCACTGAAGCTTTCTTT
TRBV27,NA,TRBJ2-3,NA,CASSYVGGSTDTQYF,TGTGCCAGCAGTTATGTAGGGGGGAGCACAGATACGCAGTATTTT
TRBV7-3,NA,TRBJ2-1,TRBD2,CASSLGLAGGSYNEQFF,TGTGCCAGCAGCTTGGGACTAGCGGGAGGCTCCTACAATGAGCAGTTCTTC
TRBV6-2/TRBV6-3,NA,TRBJ1-1,NA,CASSYSHRRNTEAFF,TGTGCCAGCAGTTACTCCCACAGACGCAACACTGAAGCTTTCTTT
TRBV6-6,NA,TRBJ2-7,TRBD1,CASSYKDRGGSEQYF,TGTGCCAGCAGTTACAAGGACAGGGGAGGGTCCGAGCAGTACTTC
TRBV10-2,NA,TRBJ2-7,NA,CASSFTVLYEQYF,TGCGCCAGCAGTTTCACAGTTCTCTACGAGCAGTACTTC
TRBV10-1,NA,TRBJ1-4,NA,CASSESTWQVNEKLFF,TGCGCCAGCAGTGAGTCGACCTGGCAGGTCAATGAAAAACTGTTTTTT
TRBV6-1,NA,TRBJ1-2,TRBD1,CASSEEDRRVYGYTF,TGTGCCAGCAGTGAAGAGGACAGGAGAGTCTATGGCTACACCTTC
TRBV24-1,NA,TRBJ2-3,TRBD2,CATSDLGGEGTDTQYF,TGTGCCACCAGTGATTTAGGAGGGGAGGGGACAGATACGCAGTATTTT
TRBV25-1,NA,TRBJ1-5,NA,CASSTRMGNQPQHF,TGTGCCAGCAGTACACGGATGGGCAATCAGCCCCAGCATTTT
TRBV15,NA,TRBJ1-5,TRBD1,CATSRTGESNQPQHF,TGTGCCACCAGCAGGACAGGGGAAAGCAATCAGCCCCAGCATTTT
TRBV25-1,NA,TRBJ2-7,NA,CASSEQLYPHEQYF,TGTGCCAGCAGTGAACAATTGTACCCCCACGAGCAGTACTTC
TRBV3-1/TRBV3-2,NA,TRBJ2-7,NA,CASSQYTGHLYEQYF,TGTGCCAGCAGCCAATACACAGGGCACCTCTACGAGCAGTACTTC
TRBV18,once,TRBJ1-1,NA,CASSSLDPDRPLKAFF,TGTGCCAGCTCCTCTCTGGACCCGGACAGACCCTTGAAAGCTTTCTTT
TRBV5-8,NA,TRBJ1-5,TRBD1,CASSLRQGTGYSNQPQHF,TGTGCCAGCAGCTTAAGACAGGGGACAGGGTATAGCAATCAGCCCCAGCATTTT
TRBV5-4,NA,TRBJ1-5,TRBD1,CASSRSGTDQPQHF,TGTGCCAGCAGCCGTAGTGGGACAGATCAGCCCCAGCATTTT
TRBV6-5,once,TRBJ1-5,NA,CSLDEGRHSNQPQHF,TGTTCTCTTGACGAGGGCAGGCATAGCAATCAGCCCCAGCATTTT
TRBV3-1/TRBV3-2,medium-sized,TRBJ2-5,NA,CASSPTGQEQETQYF,TGTGCCAGCAGCCCTACGGGACAAGAGCAAGAGACCCAGTACTTC
TRBV7-9,NA,TRBJ1-2,TRBD1,CASSQVGTDAYTF,TGTGCCAGCAGCCAAGTCGGGACAGATGCCTACACCTTC
TRBV6-1,NA,TRBJ1-4,NA,CASSYWTAEKLFF,TGTGCCAGCAGTTATTGGACAGCTGAAAAACTGTTTTTT
TRBV6-2/TRBV6-3,NA,TRBJ2-3,NA,CASSTGTDTQYF,TGTGCCAGCAGCACAGGTACAGATACGCAGTATTTT
TRBV28,NA,TRBJ1-5,NA,CASILSGAGQPQHF,TGTGCCAGCATCCTGTCGGGGGCAGGTCAGCCCCAGCATTTT
TRBV29-1,NA,TRBJ1-5,TRBD1,CSAATGGNQPQHF,TGCAGCGCAGCGACAGGGGGCAATCAGCCCCAGCATTTT
TRBV9,NA,TRBJ2-6,NA,CASSVDSGANVLTF,TGTGCCAGCAGCGTGGACTCTGGGGCCAACGTCCTGACTTTC
TRBV20-1,NA,TRBJ2-5,NA,CSASQETQYF,TGCAGTGCTAGCCAAGAGACCCAGTACTTC
TRBV7-2,NA,TRBJ2-7,NA,CASSLGFNEQYF,TGTGCCAGCAGCTTAGGGTTCAACGAGCAGTACTTC
TRBV30,NA,TRBJ2-7,TRBD1,CAWSGGQGAFDEQYF,TGTGCCTGGAGTGGGGGACAGGGGGCGTTCGACGAGCAGTACTTC
TRBV6-2/TRBV6-3,once,TRBJ1-1,NA,CASSYSGVGTEAFF,TGTGCCAGCAGTTACTCAGGGGTTGGTACTGAAGCTTTCTTT
TRBV5-6,NA,TRBJ1-6,TRBD1,CASSWGTGGTSPLHF,TGTGCCAGCAGCTGGGGGACAGGGGGCACTTCACCCCTCCACTTT
TRBV4-1,NA,TRBJ2-5,NA,CASSQLAGLQETQYF,TGCGCCAGCAGCCAACTCGCAGGCCTCCAAGAGACCCAGTACTTC
TRBV27,NA,TRBJ2-7,TRBD2,CASTYLAGERHEQYF,TGTGCCAGCACCTATTTAGCGGGAGAACGTCACGAGCAGTACTTC
TRBV27,NA,TRBJ2-2,NA,CASSLRWNTGELFF,TGTGCCAGCAGTTTAAGGTGGAACACCGGGGAGCTGTTTTTT
TRBV7-9,NA,TRBJ2-3,NA,CASSLVAGMRTDTQYF,TGTGCCAGCAGCTTAGTAGCAGGGATGCGGACAGATACGCAGTATTTT
TRBV7-9,NA,TRBJ1-6,NA,CASSLGQGSSPLHF,TGTGCCAGCAGCTTGGGGCAGGGTAGTTCACCCCTCCACTTT
TRBV6-2/TRBV6-3,few,TRBJ1-5,NA,CASSYSTSGNQPQHF,TGTGCCAGCAGTTACTCTACCTCCGGTAATCAGCCCCAGCATTTT
TRBV3-1/TRBV3-2,NA,TRBJ2-7,TRBD2,CASSPLRLAGVGEQYF,TGTGCCAGCAGCCCCCTCCGACTAGCGGGAGTTGGCGAGCAGTACTTC
TRBV9,NA,TRBJ2-2,NA,CASSVLGGELFF,TGTGCCAGCAGCGTCTTAGGGGGGGAGCTGTTTTTT
TRBV5-6,NA,TRBJ1-2,NA,CASSYQPQLFNYGYTF,TGTGCCAGCAGCTACCAACCTCAACTATTTAACTATGGCTACACCTTC
TRBV29-1,NA,TRBJ2-5,NA,CSVGWSKGETQYF,TGCAGCGTTGGTTGGTCAAAGGGAGAGACCCAGTACTTC
TRBV28,NA,TRBJ1-2,NA,CASSLPGQPYGYTF,TGTGCCAGCAGTTTACCCGGACAGCCCTATGGCTACACCTTC
TRBV21-1,NA,TRBJ1-2,NA,CASSKGGQENYGYTF,TGTGCCAGCAGCAAAGGGGGACAGGAGAACTATGGCTACACCTTC
TRBV29-1,NA,TRBJ1-2,TRBD1,CSVEGQGGYYGYTF,TGCAGCGTTGAAGGTCAGGGGGGCTACTATGGCTACACCTTC
TRBV28,NA,TRBJ2-4,NA,CASSFSRILDIQYF,TGTGCCAGCAGTTTTAGTAGGATTTTGGACATTCAGTACTTC
TRBV20-1,NA,TRBJ1-1,TRBD1,CSARGGQSAFF,TGCAGTGCTAGAGGGGGACAGTCCGCTTTCTTT
TRBV3-1/TRBV3-2,NA,TRBJ2-1,TRBD2,CASSPGLATPSSSYNEQFF,TGTGCCAGCAGCCCGGGACTAGCGACGCCGAGTAGCTCCTACAATGAGCAGTTCTTC
TRBV4-3,NA,TRBJ1-5,NA,CASSQDYGGHQPQHF,TGCGCCAGCAGCCAAGACTACGGGGGGCACCAGCCCCAGCATTTT
TRBV7-2,once,TRBJ2-1,NA,CASSLGIQPFSNNEQFF,TGTGCCAGCAGCTTAGGTATCCAGCCCTTTAGCAACAATGAGCAGTTCTTC
TRBV6-5,NA,TRBJ2-7,NA,CASGISSIYEQYF,TGTGCCAGCGGAATATCCTCCATCTACGAGCAGTACTTC
TRBV20-1,NA,TRBJ2-1,TRBD2,CSASVTSRFSVYNEQFF,TGCAGTGCTAGTGTGACTAGCCGGTTTTCTGTCTACAATGAGCAGTTCTTC
TRBV19,NA,TRBJ2-7,TRBD2,CASSIVGTSGSGEQYF,TGTGCCAGTAGTATAGTTGGGACTAGCGGGAGTGGCGAGCAGTACTTC
TRBV19,NA,TRBJ2-7,TRBD2,CASSFASGSYYEQYF,TGTGCCAGTAGTTTCGCTAGCGGGAGTTATTACGAGCAGTACTTC
TRBV2,NA,TRBJ2-5,TRBD1,CASRRGQIETQYF,TGTGCCAGCAGGAGGGGGCAAATTGAGACCCAGTACTTC
TRBV21-1,once,TRBJ1-5,NA,CASKTGLFRSLSNQPQHF,TGTGCCAGCAAAACAGGGCTATTTCGCTCTCTTAGCAATCAGCCCCAGCATTTT
TRBV5-1,NA,TRBJ1-6,NA,CASSLAGQGSPLHF,TGCGCCAGCAGCTTGGCGGGTCAGGGTTCACCCCTCCACTTT
TRBV9,NA,TRBJ1-6,TRBD1,CASSVVGGDSPLHF,TGTGCCAGCAGCGTAGTAGGGGGCGATTCACCCCTCCACTTT
TRBV11-2,NA,TRBJ1-6,NA,CASSLGSPLHF,TGTGCCAGCAGCTTAGGGTCACCCCTCCACTTT